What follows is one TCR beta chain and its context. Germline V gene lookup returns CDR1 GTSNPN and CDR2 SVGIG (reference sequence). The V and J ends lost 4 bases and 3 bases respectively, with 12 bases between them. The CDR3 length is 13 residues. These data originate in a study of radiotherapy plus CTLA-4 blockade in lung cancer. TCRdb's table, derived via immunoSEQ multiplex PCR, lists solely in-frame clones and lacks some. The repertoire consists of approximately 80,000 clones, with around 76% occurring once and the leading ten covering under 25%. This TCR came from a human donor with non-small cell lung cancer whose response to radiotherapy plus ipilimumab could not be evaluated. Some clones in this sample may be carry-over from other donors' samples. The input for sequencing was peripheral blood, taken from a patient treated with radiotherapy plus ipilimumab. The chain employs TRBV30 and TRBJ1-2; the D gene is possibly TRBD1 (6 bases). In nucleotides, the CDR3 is TGTGCCTGGAACAGGGAGTGGGACTATGGCTACACCTTC. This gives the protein CAWNREWDYGYTF. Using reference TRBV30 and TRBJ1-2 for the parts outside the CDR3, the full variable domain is SQTIHQWPATLVQPVGSPLSLECTVEGTSNPNLYWYRQAAGRGLQLLFYSVGIGQISSEVPQNLSASRPQDRQFILSSKKLLLSDSGFYLCAWNREWDYGYTFGSGTRLTVV.